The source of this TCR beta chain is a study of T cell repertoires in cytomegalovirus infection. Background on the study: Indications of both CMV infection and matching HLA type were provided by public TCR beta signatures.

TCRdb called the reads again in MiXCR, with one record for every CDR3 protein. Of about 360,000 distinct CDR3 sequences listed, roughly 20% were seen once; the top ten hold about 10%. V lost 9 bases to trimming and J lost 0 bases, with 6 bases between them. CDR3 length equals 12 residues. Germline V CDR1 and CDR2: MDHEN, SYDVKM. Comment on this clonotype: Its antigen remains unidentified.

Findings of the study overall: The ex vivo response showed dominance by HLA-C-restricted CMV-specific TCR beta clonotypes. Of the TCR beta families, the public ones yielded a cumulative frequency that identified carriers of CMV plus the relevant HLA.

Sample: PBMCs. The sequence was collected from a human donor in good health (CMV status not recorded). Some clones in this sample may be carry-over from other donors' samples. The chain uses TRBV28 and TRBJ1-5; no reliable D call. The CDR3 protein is CASAYSNQPQHF. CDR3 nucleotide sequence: TGTGCCAGTGCTTATAGCAATCAGCCCCAGCATTTT.